The rows below give T cell receptor beta chains drawn from one sample of a study of blood T cells in healthy people across ages. From the 5' RACE reads, TCRdb called clonotypes with MiXCR, one entry per CDR3 protein. The repertoire holds 1.5 million to 2 million distinct CDR3 sequences, with under 30% as singletons. Sample: blood. The receptors were sampled from a woman aged 30 to 39 in good health. The CDR3 runs from the conserved cysteine through the conserved F or W. Each record gives: J gene, V gene, D gene, clone size, CDR3 length, CDR3 DNA, CDR3 protein. A D gene is named only where the DNA matches it firmly. Some rows mark clone size as missing; the rest say once, few, many or name a class of expanded clone.

>TRBJ2-5|TRBV3-1|-|-|16
TGTGCCAGCAGCCAAGATGTGAGCGTAGGCAAGAGAACCCAGTACTTC
CASSQDVSVGKRTQYF
>TRBJ2-1|TRBV29-1|-|many|11
TGCAGCGAAGGACCGGGCAATGAGCAGTTCTTC
CSEGPGNEQFF
>TRBJ2-1|TRBV5-1|TRBD2|many|15
TGCGCCAGCAGCTTGGCTGGCGGGGGGGCAGATGAGCAGTTCTTC
CASSLAGGGADEQFF
>TRBJ2-1|TRBV5-1|TRBD2|-|18
TGCGCCAGCAGCAAACTAGCGGGGGGGCCGAGTAGCTACAATGAGCAGTTCTTC
CASSKLAGGPSSYNEQFF
>TRBJ2-3|TRBV30|-|-|12
TGTGCCTGGAGTGAGGGAGTAGATACGCAGTATTTT
CAWSEGVDTQYF
>TRBJ2-1|TRBV11-3|-|-|17
TGTGCCAGCAGCCCCTACCCTGGGGCGGTCTCCTACAATGAGCAGTTCTTC
CASSPYPGAVSYNEQFF
>TRBJ2-5|TRBV7-7|-|-|14
TGTGCCAGCAGCTTAGGACAGGATACTGTGACCCAGTACTTC
CASSLGQDTVTQYF
>TRBJ2-7|TRBV20-1|-|-|14
TGCAGTGCTAGATTCCGGACGGGGCGCTACGAGCAGTACTTC
CSARFRTGRYEQYF
>TRBJ1-5|TRBV3-1|-|-|17
TGTGCCAGCAGCCAAGGGATTGAGACAGTACCTGATCAGCCCCAGCATTTT
CASSQGIETVPDQPQHF
>TRBJ1-1|TRBV4-1|-|few|15
TGCGCCAGCAGCCAAGTGGGGGGAATGAACACTGAAGCTTTCTTT
CASSQVGGMNTEAFF
>TRBJ1-1|TRBV2|-|many|14
TGTGCCAGCAGTGTGGGACACCTTAACACTGAAGCTTTCTTT
CASSVGHLNTEAFF
>TRBJ2-1|TRBV9|TRBD2|-|14
TGTGCCAGCAGCCCCGGGGGGGGTTTCGGCGAGCAGTTCTTC
CASSPGGGFGEQFF
>TRBJ2-7|TRBV5-1|TRBD1|many|14
TGCGCCAGCAGCTTGGCGGGACAGGCCTACGAGCAGTACTTC
CASSLAGQAYEQYF
>TRBJ2-4|TRBV2|-|-|15
TGTGCCAGCAGTGACCGTGGCTCAGCCAAAAACATTCAGTACTTC
CASSDRGSAKNIQYF
>TRBJ2-5|TRBV4-1|-|many|17
TGCGCCAGCAGCCCCTATTTACCGACAGCGCCCCCAGAGACCCAGTACTTC
CASSPYLPTAPPETQYF
>TRBJ2-7|TRBV6-1|-|few|14
TGTGCCAGCAGTGACTCCGCTGGAGCAGTCGAGCAGTACTTC
CASSDSAGAVEQYF
>TRBJ2-2|TRBV29-1|-|few|13
TGCAGCGTTGACTTACTAGGGACCGGGGAGCTGTTTTTT
CSVDLLGTGELFF
>TRBJ1-1|TRBV29-1|-|-|13
TGCAGCGTCATCGGGGGGGATGGCACTGAAGCTTTCTTT
CSVIGGDGTEAFF
>TRBJ1-6|TRBV2|-|-|18
TGTGCCAGCAGCCGCCGAACCTGGCAAAGCTCCTATAATTCACCCCTCCACTTT
CASSRRTWQSSYNSPLHF
>TRBJ1-5|TRBV5-5|TRBD1|-|17
TGTGCCAGCAGCTGGGAGGACAGGGTCTATAGCAATCAGCCCCAGCATTTT
CASSWEDRVYSNQPQHF
>TRBJ2-7|TRBV19|-|few|14
TGTGCCAGTAGTCTCCGGGCCGCGGCCCTCGAGCAGTACTTC
CASSLRAAALEQYF
>TRBJ2-7|TRBV12-3/TRBV12-4|TRBD2|many|15
TGTGCCAGCAGCCGACCGGGACTAGCGGGAGGGGAGCAGTACTTC
CASSRPGLAGGEQYF
>TRBJ1-4|TRBV15|-|few|15
TGTGCCACCAGCAGAGGGTCTGCAACTAATGAAAAACTGTTTTTT
CATSRGSATNEKLFF
>TRBJ2-3|TRBV7-3|-|-|16
TGTGCCAGCAGCTTAAGAACGGGACTTTCCACAGATGGGCAGTATTTT
CASSLRTGLSTDGQYF
>TRBJ1-5|TRBV6-2/TRBV6-3|TRBD1|-|18
TGTGCCAGCAGTTACCTGACAGGGTCGGGGCATAGCAATCAGCCCCAGCATTTT
CASSYLTGSGHSNQPQHF
>TRBJ1-2|TRBV7-2|-|-|13
TGTGCCAGCAGCCGGGCCGTCAATTATGGCTACACCTTC
CASSRAVNYGYTF
>TRBJ2-1|TRBV5-3|-|-|17
TGTGCCAGCAGTTCCTCTCGGGTTGGGAACTCCTACAATGAGCAGTTCTTC
CASSSSRVGNSYNEQFF
>TRBJ2-7|TRBV7-2|TRBD2|-|15
TGTGCCAGCAGCACTCGGACTAGCGGGGGGCGCGAGCAGTACTTC
CASSTRTSGGREQYF
>TRBJ2-7|TRBV20-1|-|-|14
TGCAGTACGTTCAGGAGGGACAGTCGCTACGAGCAGTACTTC
CSTFRRDSRYEQYF
>TRBJ2-7|TRBV20-1|TRBD2|-|15
TGCAGTGCTAGAGTAGCGGGAGTGGACTACAATGAGCAGTACTTC
CSARVAGVDYNEQYF
>TRBJ2-5|TRBV5-1|-|-|16
TGCGCCAGCAGCTTGGGTCCAGAGAGCTTACAAGAGACCCAGTACTTC
CASSLGPESLQETQYF
>TRBJ2-5|TRBV12-3/TRBV12-4|-|-|16
TGTGCCAGCAGTGGGGGGCCCGGTTCGTACCAAGAGACCCAGTACTTC
CASSGGPGSYQETQYF
>TRBJ2-7|TRBV5-6|TRBD2|few|17
TGTGCCAGCTGCCGAACCAGCGGGGGGTTAAGCTCCTGCGAGCAGTACTTC
CASCRTSGGLSSCEQYF
>TRBJ2-7|TRBV11-2|TRBD2|-|13
TGTGCCAGTTGGACTAGCGGTTACCACGAGCAGTACTTC
CASWTSGYHEQYF
>TRBJ2-3|TRBV28|-|-|14
TGTGCCAGCAGTTTACGCGAGAGGGCAAATACGCAGTATTTT
CASSLRERANTQYF
>TRBJ2-1|TRBV12-3/TRBV12-4|-|few|18
TGTGCCAGCAGAAAAGAGGGACGGTGGACGGGGTCCTACAATGAGCAGTTCTTC
CASRKEGRWTGSYNEQFF
>TRBJ2-1|TRBV18|TRBD1|-|16
TGTGCCAGCTCAGCCCAGGGGGCCCACTCCTGCAATGAGCAGTTCTTC
CASSAQGAHSCNEQFF
>TRBJ1-2|TRBV7-2|-|many|15
TGTGCCAGCAGCTTGGGACCCTCAGGGAACTATGGCTACACCTTC
CASSLGPSGNYGYTF
>TRBJ1-5|TRBV20-1|-|-|16
TGCAGTGCTAGAGTAGGTGTAACAGGGTCGAATCAGCCCCAGCATTTT
CSARVGVTGSNQPQHF
>TRBJ2-5|TRBV5-1|-|few|15
TGCGCCAGCAGCCTCTCCACTAGCAGCCAAGAGACCCAGTACTTC
CASSLSTSSQETQYF
>TRBJ2-1|TRBV24-1|-|-|14
TGTGTCACCAGTGATGCCGGACAGAACAATGAGCAGTTCTTC
CVTSDAGQNNEQFF
>TRBJ1-2|TRBV19|-|few|13
TGTGCCAGTAGTATACCGCCGACCCGGGACTACACCTTC
CASSIPPTRDYTF
>TRBJ1-2|TRBV9|-|few|14
TGTGCCAGCAGCGCAAATCCTCCCGGCGGTGGCTACACCTTC
CASSANPPGGGYTF
>TRBJ2-1|TRBV24-1|-|-|13
TGTGCCACCAGTGATATTAACCTCAATGAGCAGTTCTTC
CATSDINLNEQFF
>TRBJ2-2|TRBV5-5|TRBD2|-|17
TGTGCCAGCAGCTGGGGCCAGCGGGGGGGCCAGTCCGGGGAGCTGTTTTTT
CASSWGQRGGQSGELFF
>TRBJ2-7|TRBV29-1|TRBD1|few|13
TGCAGCGTTGGACCGGGACAGCTCTACGAGCAGTACTTC
CSVGPGQLYEQYF
>TRBJ2-1|TRBV20-1|TRBD1|-|13
TGCAGTGCCCCCGAGACAGGGCACAATGAGCAGTTCTTC
CSAPETGHNEQFF
>TRBJ2-7|TRBV6-2/TRBV6-3|-|many|13
TGTGCCAGCAGTTATCAGAATACCTACGAGCAGTACTTC
CASSYQNTYEQYF
>TRBJ1-1|TRBV6-5|TRBD1|-|16
TGTGCCAGCAGCCGGTCAGGACAGGGGTTGAACACTGAAGCTTTCTTT
CASSRSGQGLNTEAFF
>TRBJ2-7|TRBV28|-|-|14
TGTGCCAGCAGTTTCCTCCGGGGCCACCCTAGGCAGTACTTC
CASSFLRGHPRQYF
>TRBJ1-4|TRBV27|TRBD1|-|13
TGTGCCAGCATGACCGGGACAGCAGAAAAACTGTTTTTT
CASMTGTAEKLFF
>TRBJ2-5|TRBV7-2|-|many|14
TGTGCCAGCAGCTTTCAGGGGAGGAAAGAGACCCAGTACTTC
CASSFQGRKETQYF
>TRBJ1-4|TRBV6-5|-|few|15
TGTGCCAGCGGCCCCGGCACACGCGCCACAGATACGCAGTTTTTT
CASGPGTRATDTQFF
>TRBJ2-1|TRBV6-5|-|-|12
TGTGCCAGCAAAACCTGGTCCGGTGAGCAGTTCTTC
CASKTWSGEQFF
>TRBJ2-3|TRBV20-1|TRBD2|many|14
TGCAGTGCTAGAGATCGCGGGAGCCGAGATACGCAGTATTTT
CSARDRGSRDTQYF